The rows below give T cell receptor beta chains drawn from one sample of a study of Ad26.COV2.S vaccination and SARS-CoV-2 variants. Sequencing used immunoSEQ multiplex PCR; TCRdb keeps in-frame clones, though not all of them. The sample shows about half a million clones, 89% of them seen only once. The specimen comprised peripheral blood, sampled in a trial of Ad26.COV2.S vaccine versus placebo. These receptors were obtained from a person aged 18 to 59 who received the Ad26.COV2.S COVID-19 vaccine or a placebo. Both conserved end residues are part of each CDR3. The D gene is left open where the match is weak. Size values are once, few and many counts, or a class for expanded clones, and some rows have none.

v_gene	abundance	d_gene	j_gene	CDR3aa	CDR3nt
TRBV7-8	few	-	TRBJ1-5	CASARGVDQPQHF	TGTGCCAGCGCCAGAGGGGTGGATCAGCCCCAGCATTTT
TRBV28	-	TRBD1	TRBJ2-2	CASSLGTGRAGELFF	TGTGCCAGCAGTTTGGGGACAGGGAGAGCCGGGGAGCTGTTTTTT
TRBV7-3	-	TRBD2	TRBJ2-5	CASSLTSGGTQETQYF	TGTGCCAGCAGCCTGACTAGCGGGGGGACACAAGAGACCCAGTACTTC
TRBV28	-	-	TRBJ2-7	CASSLVGSIEQYF	TGTGCCAGCAGTTTAGTTGGTAGTATTGAGCAGTACTTC
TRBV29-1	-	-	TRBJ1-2	CSIDVNLYGYTF	TGCAGCATTGACGTCAACCTCTATGGCTACACCTTC
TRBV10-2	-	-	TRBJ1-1	CASSDRGLGNTEAFF	TGCGCCAGCAGCGATCGGGGCTTGGGGAACACTGAAGCTTTCTTT
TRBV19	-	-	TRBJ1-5	CASSALRSVGNQPQHF	TGTGCCAGTAGTGCCCTTAGGTCAGTGGGCAATCAGCCCCAGCATTTT
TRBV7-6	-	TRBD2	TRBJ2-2	CASSLAGGPTGELFF	TGTGCCAGCAGCTTGGCGGGAGGGCCCACCGGGGAGCTGTTTTTT
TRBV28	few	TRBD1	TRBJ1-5	CASSPFSIRQGVNQPQHF	TGTGCCAGCAGTCCCTTCTCCATTCGACAGGGTGTTAATCAGCCCCAGCATTTT
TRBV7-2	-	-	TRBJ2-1	CASSFASRIYNEQFF	TGTGCCAGCAGCTTTGCTTCTAGGATCTACAATGAGCAGTTCTTC
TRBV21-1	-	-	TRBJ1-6	CASSKVRGCNSPLHF	TGTGCCAGCAGCAAAGTTCGGGGGTGCAATTCACCCCTCCACTTT
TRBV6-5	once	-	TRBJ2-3	CASSPMGDTQYF	TGTGCCAGCAGCCCAATGGGAGATACGCAGTATTTT
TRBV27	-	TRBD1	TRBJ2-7	CASSLKVQGVVYEQYF	TGTGCCAGCAGTTTAAAGGTCCAGGGGGTAGTCTACGAGCAGTACTTC
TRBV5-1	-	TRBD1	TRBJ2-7	CASSLVGQGTEQYF	TGCGCCAGCAGCTTGGTGGGACAGGGAACCGAGCAGTACTTC
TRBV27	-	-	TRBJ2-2	CASSLSGYTGELFF	TGTGCCAGCAGTTTGAGTGGCTACACCGGGGAGCTGTTTTTT
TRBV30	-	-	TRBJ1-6	CAWSVQGSYNSPLHF	TGTGCCTGGAGTGTACAAGGCAGCTATAATTCACCCCTCCACTTT
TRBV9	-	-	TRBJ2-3	CASSSNPAVELTDTQYF	TGTGCCAGCAGCTCTAACCCGGCCGTTGAGCTCACAGATACGCAGTATTTT
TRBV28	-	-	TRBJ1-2	CASSPGNYGYTF	TGTGCCAGCAGTCCCGGGAACTATGGCTACACCTTC
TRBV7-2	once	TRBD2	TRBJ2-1	CASSPAGLAGGLYNEQFF	TGTGCCAGCAGCCCAGCGGGACTAGCGGGGGGCCTTTACAATGAGCAGTTCTTC
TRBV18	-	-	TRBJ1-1	CASSPPLLENTEAFF	TGTGCCAGCTCACCGCCCCTGCTCGAGAACACTGAAGCTTTCTTT
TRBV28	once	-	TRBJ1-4	CASSLQSKLFF	TGTGCCAGCAGTCTACAGAGTAAACTGTTTTTT
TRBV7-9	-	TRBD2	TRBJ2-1	CASSLDAGGPNEQFF	TGTGCCAGCAGCTTAGACGCGGGGGGGCCCAATGAGCAGTTCTTC
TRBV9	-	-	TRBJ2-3	CASSVLGGTQYF	TGTGCCAGCAGCGTACTGGGGGGTACGCAGTATTTT
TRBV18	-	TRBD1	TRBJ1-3	CAIKGAENTIYF	TGTGCCATCAAGGGGGCGGAAAACACCATATATTTT
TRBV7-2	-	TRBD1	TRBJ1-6	CASSWGDSGSPLHF	TGTGCCAGCAGCTGGGGGGACAGCGGGTCACCCCTCCACTTT
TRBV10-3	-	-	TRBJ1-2	CAISEMRMNYGYTF	TGTGCCATCAGTGAGATGAGAATGAACTATGGCTACACCTTC
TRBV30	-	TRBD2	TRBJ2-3	CASPGRGGDTQYF	TGTGCCTCCCCGGGGAGGGGTGGAGATACGCAGTATTTT
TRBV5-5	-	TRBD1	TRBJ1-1	CASSPGTGALLNTEAFF	TGTGCCAGCAGCCCCGGGACAGGGGCCCTATTGAACACTGAAGCTTTCTTT
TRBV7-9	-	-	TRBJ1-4	CASSASGAVEEKLFF	TGTGCCAGCAGCGCGTCCGGGGCGGTGGAGGAAAAACTGTTTTTT
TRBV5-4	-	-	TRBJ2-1	CASSFGGPYNEQFF	TGTGCCAGCAGCTTCGGGGGGCCATACAATGAGCAGTTCTTC
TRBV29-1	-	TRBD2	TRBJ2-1	CSVEGDIAGGKNSYNEQFF	TGCAGCGTTGAAGGGGATATAGCGGGAGGGAAAAACTCCTACAATGAGCAGTTCTTC
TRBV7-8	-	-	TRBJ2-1	CASSSGPRNEQFF	TGTGCCAGCAGCTCGGGTCCGAGGAATGAGCAGTTCTTC
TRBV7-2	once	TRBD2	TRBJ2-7	CASSLGLAGGQSEQYF	TGTGCCAGCAGCTTAGGCCTAGCGGGGGGGCAAAGCGAGCAGTACTTC
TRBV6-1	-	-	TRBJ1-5	CASLPGIGQPQHF	TGTGCCAGCCTTCCAGGGATAGGTCAGCCCCAGCATTTT
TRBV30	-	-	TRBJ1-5	CAWSAQGPQPQHF	TGTGCCTGGAGTGCACAGGGCCCTCAGCCCCAGCATTTT
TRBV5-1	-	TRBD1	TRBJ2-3	CASSSDRASTDTQYF	TGCGCCAGCAGCTCCGACAGGGCTAGCACAGATACGCAGTATTTT
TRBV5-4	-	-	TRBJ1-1	CASSLEAGNTEAFF	TGTGCCAGCAGCTTGGAGGCAGGGAACACTGAAGCTTTCTTT
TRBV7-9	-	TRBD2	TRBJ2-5	CASSLASGTYQETQYF	TGTGCCAGCAGCTTAGCTAGCGGGACCTACCAAGAGACCCAGTACTTC